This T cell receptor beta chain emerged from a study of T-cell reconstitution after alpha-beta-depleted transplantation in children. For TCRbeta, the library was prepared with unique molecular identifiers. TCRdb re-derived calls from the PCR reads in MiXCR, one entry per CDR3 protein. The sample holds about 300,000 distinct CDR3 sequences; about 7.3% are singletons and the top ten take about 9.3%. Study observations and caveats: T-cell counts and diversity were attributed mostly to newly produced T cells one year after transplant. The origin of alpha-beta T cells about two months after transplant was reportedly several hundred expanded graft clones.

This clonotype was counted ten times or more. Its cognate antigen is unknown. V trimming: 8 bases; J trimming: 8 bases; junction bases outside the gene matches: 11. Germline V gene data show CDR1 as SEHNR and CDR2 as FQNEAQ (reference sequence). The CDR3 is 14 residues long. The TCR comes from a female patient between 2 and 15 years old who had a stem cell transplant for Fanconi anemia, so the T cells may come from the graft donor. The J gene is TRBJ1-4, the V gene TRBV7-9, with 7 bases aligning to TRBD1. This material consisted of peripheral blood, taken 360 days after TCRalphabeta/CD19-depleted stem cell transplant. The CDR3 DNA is TGTGCCAGCGGTTCCGGGACAGTCATGGAAAAACTGTTTTTT. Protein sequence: CASGSGTVMEKLFF.